Shown below are 9 T cell receptor beta chains from a single sample sequenced in a study of graft-versus-host responses after intestinal transplantation. These receptors have no known antigen. TCRdb's copy holds only in-frame clones and misses some; the assay was immunoSEQ multiplex PCR. The table has tens of thousands of clones, roughly 91% seen once. Sequenced here: unstimulated CD8+ T cells sorted from spleen or lymph node cells, sampled before intestinal transplant. These receptors were taken from a human donor who received an intestinal transplant.

The chain links TRBV4-1 to TRBJ2-7; the D gene is possibly TRBD1 (5 bases). Looked up from germline, CDR1 is MGHRA and CDR2 is YSYEKL. Trimming shortened V by 4 bases and J by 0 bases, and 16 bases separated the two germline ends. This CDR3 has 16 amino acids. Written as DNA, the CDR3 is TGCGCCAGCAGCCTAAATGCCGAACAGGCCTCCTACGAGCAGTACTTC. Translation gives CASSLNAEQASYEQYF.

The V and J genes are TRBV5-6 and TRBJ2-7, with 9 bases aligning to TRBD1. V was pared by 2 bases and J by 3 bases, with 3 bases of the junction left unmatched. The CDR3 totals 14 residues. CDR1 is SGHDT and CDR2 is YYEEEE in the germline V gene. CDR3 bases: TGTGCCAGCAGCTTAGGGACAGGGTTCTACGAGCAGTACTTC. Its translation: CASSLGTGFYEQYF.

The V and J genes are TRBV7-8 and TRBJ1-1; D is possibly TRBD1 (6 bases). V was cut by 4 bases and J by 3 bases, with 12 bases left in between. This CDR3 has 14 amino acids. The V gene's germline CDR1 is SGHVS and CDR2 FQNEAQ. CDR3 region: CASSSGGAYTEAFF. DNA for the CDR3: TGTGCCAGCAGCTCCGGGGGGGCTTACACTGAAGCTTTCTTT.

The V and J genes are TRBV7-8 and TRBJ1-1, with 9 bases matching TRBD1. Germline values: CDR1 SGHVS, CDR2 FQNEAQ. This CDR3 has 16 residues. V shed 4 bases and J 2 bases; nucleotides not matched to a gene: 8. The DNA of the CDR3 is TGTGCCAGCAGCTACACCGGGACAGGGTACAACACTGAAGCTTTCTTT. Translated, it gives CASSYTGTGYNTEAFF.

V gene TRBV9 combines with J gene TRBJ2-2; TRBD2 matches at 15 bases. V was pared by 5 bases and J by 4 bases, with 9 bases of the junction left unmatched. The CDR3 is made up of 18 amino acids. CDR1 and CDR2 from the germline V gene are SGDLS and YYNGEE. The CDR3 DNA reads as TGTGCCAGCAGGGATCCCGGGACTAGCGGGGGGCCCACCGGGGAGCTGTTTTTT. Protein: CASRDPGTSGGPTGELFF.

This rearrangement joins TRBV6-5 to TRBJ2-7; TRBD2 agrees at 9 bases. The CDR3 loop spans 15 amino acids. V was pared by 0 bases and J by 2 bases, with 2 bases of the junction left unmatched. Germline CDR1 MNHEY, CDR2 SVGAGI. Here the CDR3 DNA reads TGTGCCAGCAGTTACTCGGCTAGCGGGGCCTACGAGCAGTACTTC. Translating gives CASSYSASGAYEQYF.

The chain uses TRBV5-4 and TRBJ1-2, with TRBD1 matching 8 bases. This CDR3 has 14 residues. CDR1 and CDR2 from the germline V gene are SGHNT and YYREEE (reference sequence). Trimming took 0 bases from V and 7 from J; bases not matched to a gene: 5. Here the CDR3 reads CASSLDRGYSGYTF. The CDR3 DNA reads TGTGCCAGCAGCTTGGACAGGGGGTATAGTGGCTACACCTTC.

This sequence joins TRBV27 and TRBJ1-1; TRBD1 matches at 8 bases. CDR1 MNHEY and CDR2 SMNVEV come from the germline V gene (reference sequence). After removal of 7 bases from V and 0 bases from J, the junction contained 4 bases not matched to a gene. The CDR3 contains 14 residues. The chain's CDR3 is CASTGQGLNTEAFF. Here the CDR3 DNA reads TGTGCCAGCACCGGACAGGGCTTGAACACTGAAGCTTTCTTT.

The chain is built from TRBV27 and TRBJ2-5; D is perhaps TRBD1 (5 bases). Germline assignment: CDR1 MNHEY and CDR2 SMNVEV (reference sequence). The V end was cut by 0 bases, the J end by 5 bases, with 13 bases between. The CDR3 is made up of 15 amino acids. The CDR3 is CASSLSSGRIETQYF. The CDR3 nucleotides are TGTGCCAGCAGTTTATCGTCAGGGCGGATCGAGACCCAGTACTTC.